Each of the 14 T cell receptor beta chains below was sequenced from the same sample in a study of T cells after yellow fever vaccination. Each CDR3 protein is one row after TCRdb ran MiXCR on the 5' RACE reads. The top ten hold 35% to 45% of the sample, which has 85,000 to 100,000 distinct CDR3 sequences, 5.8% seen once. The source was CD8+ T cells sorted from PBMCs, collected 10 days after the yellow fever booster vaccination. The source is a man aged 18-30 years who received the YFV17D yellow fever vaccine.

This clonotype has only a few counts. The chain is built from TRBV10-3 and TRBJ1-2; a possible D gene is TRBD1 (6 bases). CDR3 length equals 15 residues. V lost 0 bases and J 4 bases, leaving 12 bases between the germline ends. CDR1 ENHRY and CDR2 SYGVKD come from the germline V gene. CDR3 DNA: TGTGCCATCAGTGAGTCCAGGGGCGCTGCCTATGGCTACACCTTC. The encoded protein is CAISESRGAAYGYTF.

In its sample, this clonotype was seen many times. This chain uses TRBV5-5 with TRBJ2-2; 8 bases are shared with TRBD1. The length of the CDR3 is 16 residues. The V and J ends lost 4 bases and 2 bases, in that order; junction bases with no gene match: 7. The germline V gene has CDR1 SGHKS and CDR2 YYEKEE (reference sequence). The CDR3 protein is CASSLLDRANTGELFF. CDR3 in DNA: TGTGCCAGCAGCCTTTTGGACAGGGCAAACACCGGGGAGCTGTTTTTT.

This clonotype was seen only a few times. In nucleotides, the CDR3 is TGCGCCAGCAGCCAAGAAGCGGGGCACGGGGCCTCAAGCTCCTACGAGCAGTACTTC. Amino acids: CASSQEAGHGASSSYEQYF. V usage is TRBV4-3 and J usage is TRBJ2-7, with 7 bases that match TRBD2. Germline V CDR1 and CDR2: LGHNA, YSLEER. Losses at the gene ends were 0 bases for V and 0 bases for J; bases not matched to a gene: 14. The CDR3 covers 19 residues.

This CDR3 is CSAPNKNRGSNEQFF. Here the CDR3 DNA reads TGCAGTGCTCCTAACAAGAACAGGGGGAGCAATGAGCAGTTCTTC. This chain links TRBV20-1 with TRBJ2-1; TRBD1 aligns across 8 bases. CDR1 is DFQATT and CDR2 is SNEGSKA in the germline V gene (reference sequence). J gave up 6 bases and V 5 bases, and 12 bases lay outside the gene matches. The CDR3 covers 15 residues.

This clonotype has just a few counts. The chain is built from TRBV7-9 and TRBJ2-3; a possible D gene is TRBD2 (5 bases). Trimming took 5 bases from V and 6 from J, leaving 15 bases between them. The CDR3 length is 14 residues. CDR1 and CDR2 from the germline V gene are SEHNR and FQNEAQ (reference sequence). CDR3 loop: CASSEEGKFDTQYF. The DNA for the CDR3 is TGTGCCAGCAGCGAAGAGGGCAAATTCGATACGCAGTATTTT.

This clonotype was counted only a few times. The rearrangement uses TRBV12-3 or TRBV12-4 and TRBJ2-3; the match to TRBD2 covers 12 bases. This CDR3 region has 16 residues. Trimming removed 5 bases from V and 3 bases from J; junction bases left unmatched: 6. CDR3 region: CASSPRTSGATDTQYF. The CDR3 region has the DNA TGTGCCAGCAGTCCGAGGACTAGCGGGGCTACAGATACGCAGTATTTT.

As DNA, the CDR3 is TGTGCCAGCAGCCAAGAGGACCCAACTAGGAGCTTCTACAATGAGCAGTTCTTC. Protein product: CASSQEDPTRSFYNEQFF. V gene TRBV14 combines with J gene TRBJ2-1; D may be TRBD2 (5 bases). Trimming took off 0 bases at V and 3 bases at J, with 18 bases between the two ends. There are 18 residues in the CDR3. The germline gives CDR1 SGHDN, CDR2 FVKESK.

The CDR3 reads CASSLAPGGNQPQHF. CDR3 bases: TGTGCCAGCAGCTTGGCGCCAGGAGGCAATCAGCCCCAGCATTTT. This chain joins TRBV5-6 and TRBJ1-5, with no clear D. CDR3 length: 15 amino acids. From germline, CDR1 is SGHDT and CDR2 YYEEEE. The ends were cut back, 0 bases at V and 2 bases at J, with 9 bases in the middle. Full variable domain (missing parts from reference TRBV5-6 and TRBJ1-5): DAGVTQSPTHLIKTRGQQVTLRCSPKSGHDTVSWYQQALGQGPQFIFQYYEEEERQRGNFPDRFSGHQFPNYSSELNVNALLLGDSALYLCASSLAPGGNQPQHFGDGTRLSIL.

This clonotype was counted between two and nine times. The chain links TRBV7-6 to TRBJ2-3; tentatively, D is TRBD2 (5 bases). This CDR3 spans 14 amino acids. Germline lookup yields CDR1 SGHVS and CDR2 FNYEAQ. The DNA for the CDR3 is TGTGCAAGTGGTCTAGCAGCTAGCACAGATACGCAGTATTTT. Amino acids: CASGLAASTDTQYF.

The chain uses TRBV11-2 and TRBJ1-5; 8 bases align to TRBD1. Losses at the gene ends were 5 bases for V and 3 bases for J; bases not matched to a gene: 6. CDR1 is SGHAT and CDR2 is FQNNGV in the germline V gene. There are 15 residues in the CDR3. The CDR3, as DNA: TGTGCCAGCAGCCCCGGGACAGGTTCCAATCAGCCCCAGCATTTT. Translating it yields CASSPGTGSNQPQHF.

The sample holds many counts of this clonotype. J is TRBJ2-5 and V is TRBV5-1; 10 bases are a match to TRBD2. The V gene end was trimmed by 2 bases and the J gene end by 5 bases; junction bases not matched to a gene: 12. Germline CDR1 SGHRS, CDR2 YFSETQ. The CDR3 extends over 17 amino acids. The CDR3 reads CASSLTLLAGTRETQYF. As DNA, the CDR3 is TGCGCCAGCAGCTTAACCTTACTAGCGGGGACTCGTGAGACCCAGTACTTC.

The chain has TRBV6-2 or TRBV6-3 and TRBJ1-1; the D is unclear. With 2 bases removed from V and 4 bases from J, the gap between germline ends came to 17 bases. Germline lookup yields CDR1 MNHEY and CDR2 SVGEGT. The CDR3 has 16 amino acids. The CDR3 is CASSYTREGPITEAFF. DNA of the CDR3: TGTGCCAGCAGTTACACCCGTGAAGGACCTATCACTGAAGCTTTCTTT.

The rearrangement joins TRBV3-1 to TRBJ2-7; D is ambiguous. The V end lost 5 bases, the J end lost 3 bases, and 11 bases lay between the germline ends. Germline V gene lookup returns CDR1 LGHDT and CDR2 YNNKEL (reference sequence). The CDR3 spans 13 residues. The CDR3 sequence: CASSKTYNYEQYF. The CDR3 bases are TGTGCCAGCAGCAAGACATATAACTACGAGCAGTACTTC.

In its sample, this clonotype was seen a few times. The chain is built from TRBV19 and TRBJ2-6, with D maybe TRBD1 (5 bases). Germline CDR1 is LNHDA and CDR2 is SQIVND (reference sequence). The V end was cut by 3 bases, the J end by 1 base, with 10 bases between. CDR3 length: 16 amino acids. The DNA of the CDR3 is TGTGCCAGTAGTATTAGGACACCTTCTGGGGCCAACGTCCTGACTTTC. It specifies CASSIRTPSGANVLTF.